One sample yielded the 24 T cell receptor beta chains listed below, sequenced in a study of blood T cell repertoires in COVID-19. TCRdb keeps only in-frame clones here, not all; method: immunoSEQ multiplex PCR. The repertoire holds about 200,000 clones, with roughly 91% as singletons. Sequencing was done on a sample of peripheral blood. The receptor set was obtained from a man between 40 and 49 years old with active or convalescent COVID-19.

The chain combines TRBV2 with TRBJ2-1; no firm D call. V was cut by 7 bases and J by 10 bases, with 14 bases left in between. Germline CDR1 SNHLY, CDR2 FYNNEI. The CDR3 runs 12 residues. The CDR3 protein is CASTPRRGEQFF. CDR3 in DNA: TGTGCCAGCACCCCTAGGAGAGGAGAGCAGTTCTTC.

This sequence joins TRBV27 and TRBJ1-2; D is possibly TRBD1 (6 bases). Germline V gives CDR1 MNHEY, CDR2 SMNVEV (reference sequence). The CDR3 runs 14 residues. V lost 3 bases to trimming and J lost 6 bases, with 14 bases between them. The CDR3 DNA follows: TGTGCCAGCAGTTTCTACAGGGCTGGAGATGGCTACACCTTC. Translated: CASSFYRAGDGYTF.

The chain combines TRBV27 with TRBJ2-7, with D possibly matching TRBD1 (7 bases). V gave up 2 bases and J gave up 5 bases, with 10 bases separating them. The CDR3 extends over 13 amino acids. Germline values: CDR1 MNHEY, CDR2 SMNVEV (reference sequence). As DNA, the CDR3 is TGTGCCAGCAGTTTAGTCAGGGGGGACGAGCAGTACTTC. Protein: CASSLVRGDEQYF.

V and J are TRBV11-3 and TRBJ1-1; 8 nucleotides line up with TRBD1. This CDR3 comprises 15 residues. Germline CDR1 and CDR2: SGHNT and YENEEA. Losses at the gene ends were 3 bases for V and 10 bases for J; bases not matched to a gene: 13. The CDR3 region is CASSFRQGSSPGAFF. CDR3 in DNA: TGTGCCAGCAGCTTCCGACAGGGGTCCAGCCCTGGAGCTTTCTTT.

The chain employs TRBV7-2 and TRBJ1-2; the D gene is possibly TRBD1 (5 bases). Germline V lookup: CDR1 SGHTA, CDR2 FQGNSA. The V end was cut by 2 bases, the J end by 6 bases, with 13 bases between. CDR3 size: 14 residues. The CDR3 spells CASSLSRGPHGYTF. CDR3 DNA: TGTGCCAGCAGCTTATCAAGGGGCCCCCATGGCTACACCTTC. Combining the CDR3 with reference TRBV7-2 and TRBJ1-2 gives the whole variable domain GAGVSQSPSNKVTEKGKDVELRCDPISGHTALYWYRQSLGQGLEFLIYFQGNSAPDKSGLPSDRFSAERTGGSVSTLTIQRTQQEDSAVYLCASSLSRGPHGYTFGSGTRLTVV.

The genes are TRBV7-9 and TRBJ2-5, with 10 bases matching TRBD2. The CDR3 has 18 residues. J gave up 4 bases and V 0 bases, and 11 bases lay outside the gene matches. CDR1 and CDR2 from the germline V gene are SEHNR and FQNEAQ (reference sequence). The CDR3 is CASSLAGRIAGGGETQYF. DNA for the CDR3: TGTGCCAGCAGCTTAGCCGGGCGGATAGCGGGAGGTGGAGAGACCCAGTACTTC.

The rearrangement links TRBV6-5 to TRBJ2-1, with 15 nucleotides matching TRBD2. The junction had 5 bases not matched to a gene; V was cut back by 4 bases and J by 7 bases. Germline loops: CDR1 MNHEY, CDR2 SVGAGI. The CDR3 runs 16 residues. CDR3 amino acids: CASSSLGLAGGNEQFF. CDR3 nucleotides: TGTGCCAGCAGTTCACTAGGACTAGCGGGGGGGAATGAGCAGTTCTTC.

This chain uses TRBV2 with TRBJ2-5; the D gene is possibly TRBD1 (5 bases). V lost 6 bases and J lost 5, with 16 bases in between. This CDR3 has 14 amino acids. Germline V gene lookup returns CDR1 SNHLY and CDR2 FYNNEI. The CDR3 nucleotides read TGTGCCAGCAGCTATAGACAGCAAGGGGAGACCCAGTACTTC. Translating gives CASSYRQQGETQYF. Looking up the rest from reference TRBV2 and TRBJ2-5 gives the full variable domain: EPEVTQTPSHQVTQMGQEVILRCVPISNHLYFYWYRQILGQKVEFLVSFYNNEISEKSEIFDDQFSVERPDGSNFTLKIRSTKLEDSAMYFCASSYRQQGETQYFGPGTRLLVL.

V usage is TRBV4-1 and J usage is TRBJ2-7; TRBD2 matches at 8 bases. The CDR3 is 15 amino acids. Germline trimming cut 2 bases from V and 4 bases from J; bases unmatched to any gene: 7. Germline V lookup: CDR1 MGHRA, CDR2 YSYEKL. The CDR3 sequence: CASSQQAGEQYEQYF. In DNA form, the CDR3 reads TGCGCCAGCAGCCAACAAGCGGGAGAGCAGTACGAGCAGTACTTC.

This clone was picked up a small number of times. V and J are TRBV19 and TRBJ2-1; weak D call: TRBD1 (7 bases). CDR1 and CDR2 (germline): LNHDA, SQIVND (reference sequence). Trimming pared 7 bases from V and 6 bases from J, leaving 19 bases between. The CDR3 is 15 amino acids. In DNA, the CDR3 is TGTGCCAGTACCCCCCTAGGGCAGGGGGGCAATGAGCAGTTCTTC. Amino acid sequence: CASTPLGQGGNEQFF.

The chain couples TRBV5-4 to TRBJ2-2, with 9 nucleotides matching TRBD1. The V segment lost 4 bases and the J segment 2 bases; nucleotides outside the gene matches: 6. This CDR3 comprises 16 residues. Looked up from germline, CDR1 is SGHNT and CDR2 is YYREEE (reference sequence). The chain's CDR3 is CASSGRTGDNTGELFF. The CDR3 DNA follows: TGTGCCAGCAGCGGTAGGACAGGGGATAACACCGGGGAGCTGTTTTTT.

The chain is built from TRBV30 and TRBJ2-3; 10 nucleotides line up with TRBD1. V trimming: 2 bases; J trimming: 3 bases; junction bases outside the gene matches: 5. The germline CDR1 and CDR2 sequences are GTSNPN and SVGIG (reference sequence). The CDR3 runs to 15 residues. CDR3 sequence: CAWSIDRGRTDTQYF. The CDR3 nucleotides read TGTGCCTGGAGTATAGACAGGGGGCGGACAGATACGCAGTATTTT.

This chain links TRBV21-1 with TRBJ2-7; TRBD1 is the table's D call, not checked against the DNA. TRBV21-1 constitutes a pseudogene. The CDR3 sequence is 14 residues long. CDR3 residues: CASSNGHSPREQYF. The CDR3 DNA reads TGTGCCAGCAGCAATGGACATTCCCCGAGGGAGCAGTACTTC.

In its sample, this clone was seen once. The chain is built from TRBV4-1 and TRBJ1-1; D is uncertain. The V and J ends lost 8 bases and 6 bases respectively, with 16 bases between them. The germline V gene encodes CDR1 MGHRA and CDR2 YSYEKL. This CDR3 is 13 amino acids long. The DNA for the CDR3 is TGCGCCAGCGGGGAGCTAGGAGGGTCTGAAGCTTTCTTT. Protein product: CASGELGGSEAFF.

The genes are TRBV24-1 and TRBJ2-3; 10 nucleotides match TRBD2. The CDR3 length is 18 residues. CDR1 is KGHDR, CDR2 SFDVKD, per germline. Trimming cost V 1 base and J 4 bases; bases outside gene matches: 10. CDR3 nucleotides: TGTGCCACCAGTGATTTAGGGTCCCTAGCGGGAGAACCAGATACGCAGTATTTT. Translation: CATSDLGSLAGEPDTQYF.

The CDR3 sequence is CASSQERPLGRGFNTGELFF. The CDR3 DNA is TGTGCCAGCAGCCAAGAACGGCCCCTCGGCAGGGGGTTTAACACCGGGGAGCTGTTTTTT. The V gene is TRBV4-2, the J gene TRBJ2-2; 7 positions match TRBD1. Germline V gene data show CDR1 as LGHNA and CDR2 as YNFKEQ. This CDR3 contains 20 residues. The trim removed 0 bases at V and 2 bases at J, leaving 15 bases unmatched.

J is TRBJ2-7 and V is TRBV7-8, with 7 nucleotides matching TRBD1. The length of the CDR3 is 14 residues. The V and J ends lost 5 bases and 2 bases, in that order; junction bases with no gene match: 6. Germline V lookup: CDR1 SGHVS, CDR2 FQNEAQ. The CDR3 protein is CASSARTGPYEQYF. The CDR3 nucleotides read TGTGCCAGCAGCGCAAGGACAGGTCCCTACGAGCAGTACTTC.

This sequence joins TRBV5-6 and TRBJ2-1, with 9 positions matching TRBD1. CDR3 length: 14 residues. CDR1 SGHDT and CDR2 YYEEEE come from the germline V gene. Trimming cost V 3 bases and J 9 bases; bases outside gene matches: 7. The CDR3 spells CASSWGQGLSEQFF. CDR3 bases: TGTGCCAGCAGCTGGGGACAGGGATTATCTGAGCAGTTCTTC.

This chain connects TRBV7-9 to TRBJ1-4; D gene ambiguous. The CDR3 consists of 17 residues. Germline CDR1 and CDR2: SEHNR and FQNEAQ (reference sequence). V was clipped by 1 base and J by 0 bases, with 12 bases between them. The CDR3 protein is CASSLGPFGSTNEKLFF. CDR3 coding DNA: TGTGCCAGCAGCTTAGGGCCCTTCGGGTCAACTAATGAAAAACTGTTTTTT.

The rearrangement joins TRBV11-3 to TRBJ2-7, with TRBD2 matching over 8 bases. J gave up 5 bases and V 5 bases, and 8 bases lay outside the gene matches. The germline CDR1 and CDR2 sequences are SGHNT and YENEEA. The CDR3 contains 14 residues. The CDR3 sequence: CASSLGLVGNEQYF. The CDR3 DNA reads TGTGCCAGCAGCCTGGGACTAGTTGGCAACGAGCAGTACTTC.

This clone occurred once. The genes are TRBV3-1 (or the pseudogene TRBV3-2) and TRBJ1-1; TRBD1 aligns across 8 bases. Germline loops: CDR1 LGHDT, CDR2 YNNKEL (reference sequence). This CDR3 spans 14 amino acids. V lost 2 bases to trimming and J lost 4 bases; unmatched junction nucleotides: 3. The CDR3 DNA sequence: TGTGCCAGCAGCCAATACACAGGGGGCACTGAAGCTTTCTTT. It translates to CASSQYTGGTEAFF.

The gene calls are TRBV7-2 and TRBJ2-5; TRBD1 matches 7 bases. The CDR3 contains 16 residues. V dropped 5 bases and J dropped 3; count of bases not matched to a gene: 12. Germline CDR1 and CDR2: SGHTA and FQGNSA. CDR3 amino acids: CASSTTRTGGEETQYF. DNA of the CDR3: TGTGCCAGCAGCACGACCCGGACAGGAGGTGAAGAGACCCAGTACTTC.

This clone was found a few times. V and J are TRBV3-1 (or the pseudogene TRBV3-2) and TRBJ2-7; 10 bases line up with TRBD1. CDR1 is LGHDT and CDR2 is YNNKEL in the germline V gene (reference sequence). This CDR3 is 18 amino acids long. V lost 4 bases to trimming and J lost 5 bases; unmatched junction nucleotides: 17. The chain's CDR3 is CASSPGTGATGRAHEQYF. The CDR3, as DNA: TGTGCCAGCAGCCCCGGGACAGGGGCAACCGGGAGGGCCCACGAGCAGTACTTC.

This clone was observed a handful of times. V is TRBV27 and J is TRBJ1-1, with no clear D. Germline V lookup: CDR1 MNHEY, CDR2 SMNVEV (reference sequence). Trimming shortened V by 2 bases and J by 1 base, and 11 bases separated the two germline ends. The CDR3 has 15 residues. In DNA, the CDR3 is TGTGCCAGCAGTTTACCACTGACATGGAACACTGAAGCTTTCTTT. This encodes CASSLPLTWNTEAFF.